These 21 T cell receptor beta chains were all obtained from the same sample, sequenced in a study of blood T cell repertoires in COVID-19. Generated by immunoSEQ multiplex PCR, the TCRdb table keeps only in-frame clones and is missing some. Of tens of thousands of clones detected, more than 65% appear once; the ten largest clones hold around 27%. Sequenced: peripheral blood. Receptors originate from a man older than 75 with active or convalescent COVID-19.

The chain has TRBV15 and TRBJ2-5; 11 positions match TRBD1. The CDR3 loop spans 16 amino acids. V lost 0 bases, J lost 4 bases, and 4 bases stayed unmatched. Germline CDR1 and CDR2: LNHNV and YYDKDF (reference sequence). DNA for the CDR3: TGTGCCACCAGCAGAGATCTGGGACAGGGGGGAGAGACCCAGTACTTC. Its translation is CATSRDLGQGGETQYF.

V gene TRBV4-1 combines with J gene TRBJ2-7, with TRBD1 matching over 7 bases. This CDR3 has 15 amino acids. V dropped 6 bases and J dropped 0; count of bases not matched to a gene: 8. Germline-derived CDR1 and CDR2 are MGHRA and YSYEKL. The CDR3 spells CASSQRTGNSYEQYF. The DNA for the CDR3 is TGCGCCAGCAGTCAGAGGACAGGCAACTCCTACGAGCAGTACTTC.

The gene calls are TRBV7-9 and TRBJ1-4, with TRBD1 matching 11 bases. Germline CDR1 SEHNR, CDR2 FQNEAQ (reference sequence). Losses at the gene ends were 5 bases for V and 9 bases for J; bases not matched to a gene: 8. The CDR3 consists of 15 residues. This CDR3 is CASSPLGTGGKKLFF. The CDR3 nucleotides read TGTGCCAGCAGCCCCCTAGGGACAGGGGGTAAAAAACTGTTTTTT.

The CDR3 nucleotides are TGCGCCAGCAGCTCAAAAGGGGATACTTCCACCGGGGAGCTGTTTTTT. It codes for CASSSKGDTSTGELFF. V gene TRBV5-1 combines with J gene TRBJ2-2, with D maybe TRBD1 (5 bases). The germline CDR1 and CDR2 sequences are SGHRS and YFSETQ. V dropped 3 bases and J dropped 4 bases, with 16 bases sitting between them. This CDR3 contains 16 residues.

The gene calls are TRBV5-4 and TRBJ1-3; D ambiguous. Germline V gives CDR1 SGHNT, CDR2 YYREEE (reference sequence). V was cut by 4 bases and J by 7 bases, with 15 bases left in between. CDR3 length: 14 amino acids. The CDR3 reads CASSLDRAGNTIYF. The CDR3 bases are TGTGCCAGCAGCCTGGACCGCGCGGGGAACACCATATATTTT.

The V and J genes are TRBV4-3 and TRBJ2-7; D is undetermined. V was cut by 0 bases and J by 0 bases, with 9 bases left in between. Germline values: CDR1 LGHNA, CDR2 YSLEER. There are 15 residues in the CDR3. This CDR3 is CASSQDRVGSYEQYF. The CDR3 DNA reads TGCGCCAGCAGCCAAGATCGGGTCGGCTCCTACGAGCAGTACTTC.

CDR3 region: CASSSQRGGETQYF. CDR3 coding DNA: TGTGCCAGCAGCTCCCAGCGGGGGGGAGAGACCCAGTACTTC. This chain connects TRBV5-4 to TRBJ2-5, with TRBD2 identical over 10 bases. CDR3 length: 14 amino acids. V shed 3 bases and J 4 bases; nucleotides not matched to a gene: 3. The germline V gene has CDR1 SGHNT and CDR2 YYREEE (reference sequence). The entire variable domain, with the rest obtained from reference TRBV5-4 and TRBJ2-5, is as follows: ETGVTQSPTHLIKTRGQQVTLRCSSQSGHNTVSWYQQALGQGPQFIFQYYREEENGRGNFPPRFSGLQFPNYSSELNVNALELDDSALYLCASSSQRGGETQYFGPGTRLLVL.

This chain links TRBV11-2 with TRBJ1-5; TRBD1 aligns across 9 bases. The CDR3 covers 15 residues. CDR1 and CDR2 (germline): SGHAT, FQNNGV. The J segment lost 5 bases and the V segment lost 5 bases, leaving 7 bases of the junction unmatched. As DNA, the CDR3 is TGTGCCAGCAGCGTCGGGACAGGGCAAGATCAGCCCCAGCATTTT. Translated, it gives CASSVGTGQDQPQHF.

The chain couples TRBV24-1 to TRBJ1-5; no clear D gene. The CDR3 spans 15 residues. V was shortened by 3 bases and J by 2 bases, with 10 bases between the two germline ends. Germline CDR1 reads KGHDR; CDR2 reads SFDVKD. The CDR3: CATSDVGGRNQPQHF. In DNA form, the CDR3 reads TGTGCCACCAGTGATGTCGGAGGACGCAATCAGCCCCAGCATTTT.

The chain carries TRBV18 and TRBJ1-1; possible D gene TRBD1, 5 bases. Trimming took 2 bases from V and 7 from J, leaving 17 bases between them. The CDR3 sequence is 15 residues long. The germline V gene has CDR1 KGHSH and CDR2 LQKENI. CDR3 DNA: TGTGCCAGCTCACCAAGCCGGGGGGAAGCACGTGAAGCTTTCTTT. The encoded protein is CASSPSRGEAREAFF.

CDR3 in DNA: TGTGCCAGCAGCTTCACAGGGGGCGAGAACACTGAAGCTTTCTTT. This sequence encodes CASSFTGGENTEAFF. The chain employs TRBV7-2 and TRBJ1-1; 9 bases fit TRBD1. Per the germline V gene, CDR1 is SGHTA and CDR2 is FQGNSA. The J segment lost 1 base and the V segment lost 3 bases, leaving 3 bases of the junction unmatched. CDR3 length: 15 residues.

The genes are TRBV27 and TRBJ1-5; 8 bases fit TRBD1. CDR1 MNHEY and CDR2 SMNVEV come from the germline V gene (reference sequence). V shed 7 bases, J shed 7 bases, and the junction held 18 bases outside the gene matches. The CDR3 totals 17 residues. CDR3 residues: CASISRGRIEAKQPQHF. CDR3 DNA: TGTGCCAGCATTTCCAGGGGGCGCATCGAGGCGAAACAGCCCCAGCATTTT.

Here the CDR3 DNA reads TGTGCCAGCAGCCAACCGGGGACAGGGACCTACGAGCAGTACTTC. Translating it yields CASSQPGTGTYEQYF. J is TRBJ2-7 and V is TRBV3-1 (or the pseudogene TRBV3-2); 9 nucleotides agree with TRBD1. This CDR3 comprises 15 residues. Unmatched junction bases numbered 4, after V lost 2 bases and J lost 2 bases. Per germline, CDR1 LGHDT and CDR2 YNNKEL (reference sequence).

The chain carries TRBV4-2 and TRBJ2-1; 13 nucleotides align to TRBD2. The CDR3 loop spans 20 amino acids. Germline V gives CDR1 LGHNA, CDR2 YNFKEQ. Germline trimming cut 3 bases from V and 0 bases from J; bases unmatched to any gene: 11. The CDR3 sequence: CASSQGRTSGGPRSYNEQFF. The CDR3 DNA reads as TGTGCCAGCAGCCAGGGTAGGACTAGCGGGGGTCCCCGCTCCTACAATGAGCAGTTCTTC.

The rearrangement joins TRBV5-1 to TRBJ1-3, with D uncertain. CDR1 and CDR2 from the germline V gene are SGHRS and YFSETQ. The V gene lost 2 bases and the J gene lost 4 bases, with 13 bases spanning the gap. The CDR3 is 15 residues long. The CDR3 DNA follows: TGCGCCAGCAGCTTCGGGGAGCGGATAGGAAACACCATATATTTT. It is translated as CASSFGERIGNTIYF.

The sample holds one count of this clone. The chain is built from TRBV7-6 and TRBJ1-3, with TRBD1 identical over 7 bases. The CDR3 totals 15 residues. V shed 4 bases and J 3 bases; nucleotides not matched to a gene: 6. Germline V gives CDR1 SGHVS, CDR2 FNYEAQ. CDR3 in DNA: TGTGCCAGCAGCTCCGACAGGGCTCATGGAAACACCATATATTTT. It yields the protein CASSSDRAHGNTIYF.

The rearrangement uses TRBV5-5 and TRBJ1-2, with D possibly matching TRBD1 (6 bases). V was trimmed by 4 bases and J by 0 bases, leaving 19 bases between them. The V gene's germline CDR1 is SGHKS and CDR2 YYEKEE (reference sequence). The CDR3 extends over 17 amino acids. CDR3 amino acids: CASSPYITGSANYGYTF. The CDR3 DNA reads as TGTGCCAGCAGCCCGTATATTACAGGGTCAGCTAACTATGGCTACACCTTC.

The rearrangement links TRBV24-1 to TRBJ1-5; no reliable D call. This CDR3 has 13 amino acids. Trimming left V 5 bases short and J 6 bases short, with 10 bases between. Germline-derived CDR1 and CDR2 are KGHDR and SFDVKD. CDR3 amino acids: CATSAGGSQPQHF. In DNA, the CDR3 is TGTGCCACCAGTGCCGGAGGTAGTCAGCCCCAGCATTTT.

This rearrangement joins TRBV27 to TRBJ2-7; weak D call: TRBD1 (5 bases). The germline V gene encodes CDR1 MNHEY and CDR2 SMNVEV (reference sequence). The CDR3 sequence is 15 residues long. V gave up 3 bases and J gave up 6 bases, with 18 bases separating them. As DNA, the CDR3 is TGTGCCAGCAGTTTTCAGGGCAGGGCGGTTTCCGAGCAGTACTTC. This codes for CASSFQGRAVSEQYF.

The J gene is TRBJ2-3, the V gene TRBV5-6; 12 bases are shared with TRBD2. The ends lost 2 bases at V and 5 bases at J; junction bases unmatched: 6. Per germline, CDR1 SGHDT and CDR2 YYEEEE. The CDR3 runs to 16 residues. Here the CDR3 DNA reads TGTGCCAGCAGCTTCCCAGAACTAGCGGGGGGAGATACGCAGTATTTT. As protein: CASSFPELAGGDTQYF.

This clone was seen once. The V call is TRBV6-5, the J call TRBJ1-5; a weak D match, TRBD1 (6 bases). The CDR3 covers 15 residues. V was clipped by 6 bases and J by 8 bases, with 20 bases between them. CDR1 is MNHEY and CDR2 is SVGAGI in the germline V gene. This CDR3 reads CASSPGGQGREPQHF. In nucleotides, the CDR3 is TGTGCCAGCAGCCCGGGGGGGCAGGGAAGGGAGCCCCAGCATTTT.